This T cell receptor beta chain appears in the sequencing data of a study of identical twins. TCRdb re-called the 5' RACE reads with MiXCR, one entry per CDR3 protein. The data contain about 730,000 distinct CDR3 sequences, 21% of them singletons. Trimming at V came to 4 bases and at J to 5 bases, leaving 14 bases not matched to a gene. This CDR3 is 17 amino acids long. Per the germline V gene, CDR1 is SGDLS and CDR2 is YYNGEE. The sample also formed part of further work on T cells expressing NK-cell markers.

The sequencing sample was made of PBMCs. This sequence was found in a young woman in good health. This chain connects TRBV9 to TRBJ2-2; 7 bases line up with TRBD1. This CDR3 reads CASSPHRGGVQTGELFF. The CDR3 DNA is TGTGCCAGCAGCCCCCACAGGGGTGGGGTTCAGACCGGGGAGCTGTTTTTT. Full variable domain (rest looked up from reference TRBV9 and TRBJ2-2): DSGVTQTPKHLITATGQRVTLRCSPRSGDLSVYWYQQSLDQGLQFLIQYYNGEERAKGNILERFSAQQFPDLHSELNLSSLELGDSALYFCASSPHRGGVQTGELFFGEGSRLTVL.